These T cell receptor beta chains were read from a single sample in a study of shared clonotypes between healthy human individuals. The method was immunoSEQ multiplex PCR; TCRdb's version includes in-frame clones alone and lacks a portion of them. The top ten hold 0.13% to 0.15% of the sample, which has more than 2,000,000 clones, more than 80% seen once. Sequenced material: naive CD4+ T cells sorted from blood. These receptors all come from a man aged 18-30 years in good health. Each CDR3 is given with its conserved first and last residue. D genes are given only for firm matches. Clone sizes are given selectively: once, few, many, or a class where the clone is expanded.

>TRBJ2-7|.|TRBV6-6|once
TGTGCCAGCAGTTACTCGCAGAGGCAGTACTTC
CASSYSQRQYF
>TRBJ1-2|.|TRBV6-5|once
TGTGCCAGCAGATCCGGGGGCGTTGGCTCTGGCTACACCTTC
CASRSGGVGSGYTF
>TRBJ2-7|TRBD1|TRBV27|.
TGTGCCAGCAGTTTATGGATAGACAGGGGTGGGAACGAGCAGTACTTC
CASSLWIDRGGNEQYF
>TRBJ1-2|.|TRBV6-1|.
TGTGCCAGCATCGGACAGTTACTAAACTATGGCTACACCTTC
CASIGQLLNYGYTF
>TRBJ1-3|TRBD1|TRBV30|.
TGTGCCTGGGGGGGAGACAGGGGCCTCTACTCTGGAAACACCATATATTTT
CAWGGDRGLYSGNTIYF
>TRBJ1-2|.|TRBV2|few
TGTGCCAGCGAACAGGGTGGGGCCTATGGCTACACCTTC
CASEQGGAYGYTF
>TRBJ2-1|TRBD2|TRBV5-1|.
TGCGCCAGCAGCTCGGGACTACTGGGCGATGAGCAGTTCTTC
CASSSGLLGDEQFF
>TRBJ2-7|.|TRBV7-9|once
TGTGCCAGCAGCGGAGGACCTGGGAGCTCCTACGAGCAGTACTTC
CASSGGPGSSYEQYF
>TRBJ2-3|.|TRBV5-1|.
TGCGCCAGCAGCTTGGACAGGGCGACAGATACGCAGTATTTT
CASSLDRATDTQYF
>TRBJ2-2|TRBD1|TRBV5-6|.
TGTGCCAGCAGCGAACTAGGGACAGGGGGCCAGAACACCGGGGAGCTGTTTTTT
CASSELGTGGQNTGELFF
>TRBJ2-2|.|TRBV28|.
TGTGCCAGCATGGCGGTGAACACCGGGGAGCTGTTTTTT
CASMAVNTGELFF
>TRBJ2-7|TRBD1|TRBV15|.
TGTGCCACCAGCATAGACAGGGGATCATACGAGCAGTACTTC
CATSIDRGSYEQYF
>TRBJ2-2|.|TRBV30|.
TGTGCCTGGAGTAGGGGGGATGACACCGGGGAGCTGTTTTTT
CAWSRGDDTGELFF
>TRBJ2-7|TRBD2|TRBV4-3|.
TGCGCCAGCAGCCCATCAATAGCTAGCGGGAGCTACGAGCAGTACTTC
CASSPSIASGSYEQYF
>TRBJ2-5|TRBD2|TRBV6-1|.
TGTGCCAGCAGTGAATTAGCGGGGGGGTTGGGAGAGACCCAGTACTTC
CASSELAGGLGETQYF
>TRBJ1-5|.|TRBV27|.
TGTGCCAGCAGTCCCGGGACCTATAGCAATCAGCCCCAGCATTTT
CASSPGTYSNQPQHF
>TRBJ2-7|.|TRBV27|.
TGTGCCAGCAGTTCCCGGGACCAGCGATACGAGCAGTACTTC
CASSSRDQRYEQYF
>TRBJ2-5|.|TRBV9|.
TGTGCCAGCAGCCGCGGTGGAGGGCAAGAGACCCAGTACTTC
CASSRGGGQETQYF
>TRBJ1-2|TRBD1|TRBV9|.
TGTGCCAGCAGCGCCTTGGGACAGAACTATGGCTACACCTTC
CASSALGQNYGYTF
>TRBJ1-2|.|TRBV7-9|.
TGTGCCAGCAGCTTAGTCGGGGGATTTGGCTACACCTTC
CASSLVGGFGYTF
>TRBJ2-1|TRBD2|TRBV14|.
TGTGCCAGCAGCCTACTAGGACTAGCCGGGCATCAGTTCTTC
CASSLLGLAGHQFF
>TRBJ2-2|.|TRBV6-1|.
TGTGCCAGCAGTGGACTAGAGAACACCGGGGAGCTGTTTTTT
CASSGLENTGELFF
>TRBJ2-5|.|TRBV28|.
TGTGCCAGCAGGGCTTCCCGGGTGGAGACCCAGTACTTC
CASRASRVETQYF
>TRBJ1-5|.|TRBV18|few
TGTGCCAGCTCACCTAATAGCAATCAGCCCCAGCATTTT
CASSPNSNQPQHF
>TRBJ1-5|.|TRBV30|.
TGTGCCTGGAGTGTAGGGTTACTGGATCAGCCCCAGCATTTT
CAWSVGLLDQPQHF
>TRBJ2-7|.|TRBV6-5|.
TGTGCCAGCAGTACCCCGGGACATGAATTCCTCCAGTACTTC
CASSTPGHEFLQYF
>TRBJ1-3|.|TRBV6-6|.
TGTGCCAGCGTGGCGGGGCTATTATCTGGAAACACCATATATTTT
CASVAGLLSGNTIYF
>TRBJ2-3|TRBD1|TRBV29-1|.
TGCAGCGTCGACCGGGACAGGGACACAGATACGCAGTATTTT
CSVDRDRDTDTQYF
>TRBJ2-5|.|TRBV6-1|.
TGTGCCAGCAGTGAGGGAGACAGGGCGGGGCAGACCCAGTACTTC
CASSEGDRAGQTQYF
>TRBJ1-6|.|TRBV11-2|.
TGTGCCAGCAGCTTATCCCCCCAGAATTCACCCCTCCACTTT
CASSLSPQNSPLHF
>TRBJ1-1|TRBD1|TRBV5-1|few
TGCGCCAGCAGCGGGGACAGCATGAACACTGAAGCTTTCTTT
CASSGDSMNTEAFF
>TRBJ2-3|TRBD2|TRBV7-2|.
TGTGCCAGCAGCCCTGGACTAGCGGGAGCTAGAGATACGCAGTATTTT
CASSPGLAGARDTQYF
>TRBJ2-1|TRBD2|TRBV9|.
TGTGCCAGCGGGCGGGTAGCGGGGGTCAATGAGCAGTTCTTC
CASGRVAGVNEQFF
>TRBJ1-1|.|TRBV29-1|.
TGCAGCGTCACCGCGGGGACTGAAGCTTTCTTT
CSVTAGTEAFF
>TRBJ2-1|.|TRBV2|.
TGTGCCAGCAGCCCGGGACGTACCTACAATGAGCAGTTCTTC
CASSPGRTYNEQFF
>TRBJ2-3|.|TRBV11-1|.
TGTGCCAGCAGCCCTTCGGGAGTCACAGATACGCAGTATTTT
CASSPSGVTDTQYF
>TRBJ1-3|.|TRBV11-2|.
TGTGCCAGCAGCTTTGTAGGGACTTCAGGAAACACCATATATTTT
CASSFVGTSGNTIYF
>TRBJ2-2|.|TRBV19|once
TGTGCCAGTAGTATAGAGGGACTGTCCACCGGGGAGCTGTTTTTT
CASSIEGLSTGELFF
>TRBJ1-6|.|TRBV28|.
TGTGCCAGCAGTTTGGGCCGAGAGTATTCACCCCTCCACTTT
CASSLGREYSPLHF
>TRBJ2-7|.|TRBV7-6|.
TGTGCCAGCAGCTTAGACTTCGGGGGAAGGGAGTTCGAGGGAGAGCAGTACTTC
CASSLDFGGREFEGEQYF
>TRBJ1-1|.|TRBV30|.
TGTGCCTGGACCACTTACAAGGGCACTGAAGCTTTCTTT
CAWTTYKGTEAFF
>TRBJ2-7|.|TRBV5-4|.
TGTGCCAGCAGCCTGGACCTCCTTTCCTACGAGCAGTACTTC
CASSLDLLSYEQYF
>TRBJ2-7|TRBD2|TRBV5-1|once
TGCGCCAGCAGCGGGGGACTAGCGGGGATATCCTACGAGCAGTACTTC
CASSGGLAGISYEQYF
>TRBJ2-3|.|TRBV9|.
TGTGCCAGCAGCGTAGAGGGACTCACAGATACGCAGTATTTT
CASSVEGLTDTQYF
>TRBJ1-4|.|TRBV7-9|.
TGTGCCAGCAGCTTAGGGGTTGCAACTAATGAAAAACTGTTTTTT
CASSLGVATNEKLFF